The clone carrying this T cell receptor beta chain appeared a single time. Method: immunoSEQ multiplex PCR; TCRdb's copy keeps in-frame clones and lacks some. Of 200,000 to 250,000 clones in the sample, 70% to 90% were seen once. This sample was included in a study of blood T cell repertoires in COVID-19. CDR1 ENHRY and CDR2 SYGVKD come from the germline V gene. The CDR3 has 15 amino acids. The ends were cut back, 4 bases at V and 10 bases at J, with 17 bases in the middle. The receptor comes from a man aged 45-60 years who had been exposed to COVID-19. The sample comprised PBMCs or T cells enriched from blood (not recorded which). The chain uses TRBV10-3 and TRBJ1-6; TRBD1 is a possible D gene (5 bases). CDR3: CAISARTTMGSPLHF. The DNA of the CDR3 is TGTGCCATCAGTGCCCGGACAACGATGGGATCACCCCTCCACTTT.